These T cell receptor beta chains were read from a single sample in a study of T cell responses to AZD1222 COVID-19 vaccine. TCRdb's table, derived via immunoSEQ multiplex PCR, lists solely in-frame clones and lacks some. The table includes around 90,000 clones, roughly 85% detected once. The starting material was peripheral blood, obtained on day 0 of AZD1222 vaccination. The receptors shown here come from an adult in good health. CDR3s include the opening cysteine and the closing phenylalanine or tryptophan. D genes are given only for firm matches. Clone size is not always given. Where it is, it says once, few, many or a class for expanded clones.

V	D	size	J	CDR3	DNA
TRBV11-1	.	.	TRBJ2-3	CASSSGEDTQYF	TGTGCCAGCAGCTCTGGGGAAGATACGCAGTATTTT
TRBV7-2	.	few	TRBJ1-5	CASSLDRNPNQPQHF	TGTGCCAGCAGCTTAGACAGGAACCCAAATCAGCCCCAGCATTTT
TRBV12-3/TRBV12-4	.	.	TRBJ1-4	CASSLGGREKLFF	TGTGCCAGCAGTTTAGGGGGGAGGGAAAAACTGTTTTTT
TRBV7-2	TRBD2	.	TRBJ2-5	CASSLVAGGDQETQYF	TGTGCCAGCAGCTTAGTTGCGGGGGGGGACCAAGAGACCCAGTACTTC
TRBV9	.	.	TRBJ2-1	CASSVSPGNEQFF	TGTGCCAGCAGCGTAAGTCCCGGGAATGAGCAGTTCTTC
TRBV19	.	.	TRBJ1-3	CASSRQQGGYSGNTIYF	TGTGCCAGTAGTCGCCAGCAGGGCGGATACTCTGGAAACACCATATATTTT
TRBV14	.	.	TRBJ1-6	CASSQDDFGVPSSPLHF	TGTGCCAGCAGCCAAGATGATTTTGGGGTCCCCAGTTCACCCCTCCACTTT
TRBV18	.	.	TRBJ1-1	CASSGGQNTEAFF	TGTGCCAGCTCGGGGGGACAGAACACTGAAGCTTTCTTT
TRBV4-3	.	.	TRBJ1-5	CASSQEWAGNQPQHF	TGCGCCAGCAGCCAAGAGTGGGCGGGGAATCAGCCCCAGCATTTT
TRBV3-1/TRBV3-2	.	.	TRBJ2-5	CASSLADKETQYF	TGTGCCAGCAGCCTAGCGGACAAAGAGACCCAGTACTTC
TRBV2	TRBD1	.	TRBJ2-6	CASSLRPGQGSSGANVLTF	TGTGCCAGCAGTTTAAGACCGGGACAGGGGTCATCTGGGGCCAACGTCCTGACTTTC
TRBV19	.	.	TRBJ2-7	CATGDSYEQYF	TGTGCCACCGGTGACTCCTACGAGCAGTACTTC
TRBV12-3/TRBV12-4	.	.	TRBJ1-2	CASSSGIFGYTF	TGTGCCAGCAGTTCTGGGATCTTTGGCTACACCTTC
TRBV7-9	TRBD1	.	TRBJ1-2	CASSTPTGVGGYTF	TGTGCCAGCAGCACCCCGACAGGGGTGGGTGGCTACACCTTC
TRBV11-2	.	.	TRBJ1-3	CASSTSSGNTIYF	TGTGCCAGCAGCACCAGCTCTGGAAACACCATATATTTT
TRBV28	.	.	TRBJ1-1	CASRLGNQNTEAFF	TGTGCCAGCAGGCTGGGAAACCAGAACACTGAAGCTTTCTTT
TRBV2	TRBD2	.	TRBJ2-7	CASSEGTSDGYYEQYF	TGTGCCAGCAGTGAAGGGACTAGCGATGGATACTACGAGCAGTACTTC
TRBV3-1/TRBV3-2	TRBD1	.	TRBJ2-7	CASRPPGQGSEQYF	TGTGCCAGCAGGCCACCGGGACAGGGCAGCGAGCAGTACTTC
TRBV3-1/TRBV3-2	.	.	TRBJ1-5	CASSQSGTFQPQHF	TGTGCCAGCAGCCAGTCCGGGACATTCCAGCCCCAGCATTTT
TRBV30	.	.	TRBJ1-5	CAWSPGTGLLNQPQHF	TGTGCCTGGAGTCCCGGCACGGGGCTCTTAAATCAGCCCCAGCATTTT
TRBV19	.	.	TRBJ1-3	CASSIDLRDASAFRSGNTIYF	TGTGCCAGTAGTATAGATCTCCGCGATGCCTCAGCGTTTCGCTCTGGAAACACCATATATTTT
TRBV20-1	.	.	TRBJ2-5	CSASRTVQETQYF	TGCAGTGCTAGTAGGACAGTCCAAGAGACCCAGTACTTC
TRBV6-5	.	.	TRBJ2-1	CASSLQGLEQFF	TGTGCCAGCAGCCTACAGGGTCTTGAGCAGTTCTTC
TRBV5-1	.	.	TRBJ1-3	CASRSGGLSSGNTIYF	TGCGCCAGCAGGTCCGGAGGGTTGAGCTCTGGAAACACCATATATTTT
TRBV2	TRBD1	few	TRBJ2-1	CASRSLGQSNEQFF	TGTGCCAGCAGAAGTCTGGGACAGAGCAATGAGCAGTTCTTC
TRBV19	TRBD1	once	TRBJ2-2	CASSKNRGLNTGELFF	TGTGCCAGTAGTAAAAACAGGGGCCTGAACACCGGGGAGCTGTTTTTT
TRBV11-3	.	.	TRBJ2-2	CASSLYTGELFF	TGTGCCAGCAGCCTCTACACCGGGGAGCTGTTTTTT
TRBV29-1	.	.	TRBJ1-3	CSAVMGGNTIYF	TGCAGCGCCGTGATGGGTGGAAACACCATATATTTT
TRBV5-1	.	.	TRBJ1-1	CASSLASSGGNTEAFF	TGCGCCAGCAGCTTGGCCTCTTCGGGTGGGAACACTGAAGCTTTCTTT
TRBV3-1/TRBV3-2	.	once	TRBJ2-7	CASSQGRANYEQYF	TGTGCCAGCAGCCAAGGGCGGGCAAACTACGAGCAGTACTTC
TRBV19	.	.	TRBJ2-4	CASSIKSIAKNIQYF	TGTGCCAGTAGTATAAAGTCCATAGCCAAAAACATTCAGTACTTC
TRBV5-8	TRBD1	.	TRBJ1-2	CASSPRTGGNYYYGYTF	TGTGCCAGCAGCCCACGGACAGGGGGAAATTACTACTATGGCTACACCTTC
TRBV18	.	.	TRBJ1-4	CASSQTTTNEKLFF	TGTGCCAGCTCACAGACAACAACTAATGAAAAACTGTTTTTT
TRBV6-2/TRBV6-3	TRBD2	.	TRBJ2-7	CASSYSKLASGMNRYEQYF	TGTGCCAGCAGTTACTCGAAATTGGCTAGCGGGATGAATCGGTACGAGCAGTACTTC
TRBV5-6	.	.	TRBJ1-5	CASSLGLGEGNQPQHF	TGTGCCAGCAGCTTGGGTTTGGGCGAGGGCAATCAGCCCCAGCATTTT
TRBV3-1/TRBV3-2	TRBD2	few	TRBJ2-5	CASSQGPSQNRLAGDQETQYF	TGTGCCAGCAGCCAAGGACCCTCGCAAAATAGACTAGCGGGGGACCAAGAGACCCAGTACTTC
TRBV4-1	.	.	TRBJ2-3	CASSPREGRNLDTQYF	TGCGCCAGCAGCCCCCGCGAGGGCCGTAATCTAGATACGCAGTATTTT
TRBV4-3	TRBD2	.	TRBJ2-7	CASSQVAGVNEQYF	TGCGCCAGCAGCCAAGTAGCGGGAGTTAACGAGCAGTACTTC
TRBV19	.	.	TRBJ1-2	CATNSDRVYGYTF	TGTGCCACCAACTCGGACAGAGTCTATGGCTACACCTTC
TRBV6-5	.	.	TRBJ2-1	CATMESGRYNEQFF	TGTGCCACCATGGAGAGCGGGCGCTACAATGAGCAGTTCTTC
TRBV19	.	.	TRBJ1-1	CASSIVGVRNTEAFF	TGTGCCAGTAGTATAGTAGGGGTCCGCAACACTGAAGCTTTCTTT
TRBV5-6	.	.	TRBJ1-5	CASILGNRVLNQPQHF	TGTGCCAGCATTCTCGGAAACAGGGTGCTTAATCAGCCCCAGCATTTT
TRBV5-1	.	.	TRBJ1-1	CASRLWGDTEAFF	TGCGCCAGCAGGCTTTGGGGGGACACTGAAGCTTTCTTT
TRBV5-4	TRBD1	.	TRBJ2-5	CASSLTGGEETQYF	TGTGCCAGCAGCCTCACAGGGGGCGAGGAGACCCAGTACTTC
TRBV15	TRBD2	.	TRBJ2-1	CATSSGTSGNNEQFF	TGTGCCACCAGCTCCGGGACTAGCGGGAACAATGAGCAGTTCTTC
TRBV4-1	TRBD2	.	TRBJ2-1	CASSHTTAGGPYNEQFF	TGCGCCAGCAGCCACACAACGGCGGGGGGGCCCTACAATGAGCAGTTCTTC
TRBV5-1	.	few	TRBJ1-5	CASSLGVGNQPQHF	TGCGCCAGCAGCTTGGGAGTTGGGAATCAGCCCCAGCATTTT
TRBV19	.	.	TRBJ2-5	CASSLDGAETQYF	TGTGCCAGTAGTCTCGACGGGGCCGAGACCCAGTACTTC
TRBV6-5	.	.	TRBJ1-6	CASSYSGSRRSPLHF	TGTGCCAGCAGTTACTCGGGCAGTCGGCGTTCACCCCTCCACTTT
TRBV6-4	TRBD1	once	TRBJ1-6	CASSVQGARSPLHF	TGTGCCAGCAGTGTTCAGGGGGCCCGTTCACCCCTCCACTTT